This T cell receptor beta chain was sequenced for a study of high-grade serous ovarian cancer treatment subgroups. Overall study findings and caveats: Only CDR3 was analyzed; CDR1 and CDR2 were not. TCR clonal relatedness correlated positively with neoantigen level. Spatial context was lost because tumors were sequenced in bulk.

Tumor samples were taken before definitive surgery or chemotherapy. For this clone: The antigen remains unidentified.

From germline, CDR1 is SGHTA and CDR2 FQGNSA. V was clipped by 1 base and J by 16 bases, with 14 bases between them. CDR3 length: 13 amino acids. The repertoire was sequenced with immunoSEQ multiplex PCR; TCRdb's copy has only in-frame clones and lacks some. Altogether around 3,500 clones are present, about four fifths being singletons, with the ten largest covering nearly 8.5%. The TCR sequence derives from a human donor with high-grade serous ovarian cancer. Sequencing used tumor tissue. The chain employs TRBV7-2 and TRBJ1-6; no clear D. Here the CDR3 DNA reads TGTGCCAGCAGCTTAGAGGACCGTTCAGTGCTCCACTTT. Translated, it gives CASSLEDRSVLHF.